This is a list of T cell receptor beta chains from one sample in a study of blood T cell repertoires in COVID-19. Generated by immunoSEQ multiplex PCR, the TCRdb table keeps only in-frame clones and is missing some. The table has approximately 200,000 clones, less than 85% seen once. The sample comprised PBMCs or T cells enriched from blood (not recorded which). Source of these receptors: a man in his 60s who had recovered from COVID-19. Each CDR3 is given with its conserved first and last residue. The D gene is left open where the match is weak. Clone size appears in some rows only: once, few, many, or a class for an expanded clone.

16	TRBD1	.	TRBV7-2	TRBJ1-1	TGTGCCAGCAGCTTCCCCCCGGGACAGGCGAACACTGAAGCTTTCTTT	CASSFPPGQANTEAFF
18	TRBD1	.	TRBV12-5	TRBJ1-3	TGTGCTAGTGGTTTGATACCGGGACAGGCGACCTCTGGAAACACCATATATTTT	CASGLIPGQATSGNTIYF
16	TRBD1	.	TRBV18	TRBJ1-5	TGTGCCAGCTCACCTACCGGGACAGGGGGCTGGCAGCCCCAGCATTTT	CASSPTGTGGWQPQHF
14	TRBD1	.	TRBV11-2	TRBJ2-1	TGTGCCAGCATAACGACAGGGGCGGACCATGAGCAGTTCTTC	CASITTGADHEQFF
11	TRBD1	.	TRBV27	TRBJ1-2	TGTGCCAGTGGACAGGGGAATGGCTACACCTTC	CASGQGNGYTF
14	.	.	TRBV5-1	TRBJ2-1	TGCGCCAGCAGCTTGGCCAGGGCAGGCAATGAGCAGTTCTTC	CASSLARAGNEQFF
18	.	.	TRBV19	TRBJ2-3	TGTGCCAGTAGTATAGGAGTGCCCACAGGCACTAGCACAGATACGCAGTATTTT	CASSIGVPTGTSTDTQYF
14	.	once	TRBV5-1	TRBJ1-2	TGCGCCAGCAGCTTGGGCACAACCCATGATGGCTACACCTTC	CASSLGTTHDGYTF
19	TRBD1	.	TRBV19	TRBJ1-2	TGTGCCAGTAGTATAGATCAACGCCAGCGACAGGGGACCCCTCCGTACTACACCTTC	CASSIDQRQRQGTPPYYTF
14	.	.	TRBV19	TRBJ2-5	TGTGCCAGTAGTATAGTAGGAGTTGGAGAGACCCAGTACTTC	CASSIVGVGETQYF
13	.	.	TRBV12-5	TRBJ2-5	TGTGCTAGTGGTTCAAACTCCGGTGAGACCCAGTACTTC	CASGSNSGETQYF
19	.	.	TRBV19	TRBJ1-3	TGTGCCAGTAGTATAGGGGCCCTACAGGGTTCAATCTCTGGAAACACCATATATTTT	CASSIGALQGSISGNTIYF
14	TRBD1	.	TRBV9	TRBJ1-4	TGTGCCAGCAGCGTGGGGACAGGGAGGGAGAAACTGTTTTTT	CASSVGTGREKLFF
15	.	.	TRBV5-1	TRBJ1-1	TGCGCCAGCAGAGGGGTGAGAACGGGGGACACTGAAGCTTTCTTT	CASRGVRTGDTEAFF
14	TRBD1	.	TRBV27	TRBJ2-2	TGTGCCAGCAGTTTACGGACAGGGCATGGGGAGCTGTTTTTT	CASSLRTGHGELFF
13	.	.	TRBV7-9	TRBJ1-2	TGTGCCAGCAGCTTAGCCCTATCCTATGGCTACACCTTC	CASSLALSYGYTF
16	TRBD1	.	TRBV2	TRBJ1-3	TGTGCCAGCAGGAGCCAATCAGGGGGCTCTGGAAACACCATATATTTT	CASRSQSGGSGNTIYF
13	.	.	TRBV4-3	TRBJ1-3	TGCGCCAGCAGCCAAGATCCAGAGCGCACCATATATTTT	CASSQDPERTIYF
18	.	.	TRBV4-1	TRBJ2-2	TGCGCCAGCAGCCACGAGTTAACAGGGATACGGGGCACCGGGGAGCTGTTTTTT	CASSHELTGIRGTGELFF
17	TRBD2	.	TRBV3-1/TRBV3-2	TRBJ2-1	TGTGCCAGCAGCCAAGATGGGGTAGCGGGAATCTACAATGAGCAGTTCTTC	CASSQDGVAGIYNEQFF
15	.	.	TRBV24-1	TRBJ2-5	TGTGCCACCAACCCCCCAGGGGTGGGCCAAGAGACCCAGTACTTC	CATNPPGVGQETQYF
14	.	.	TRBV12-5	TRBJ2-2	TGTGCTAGTGGGCCCGGAGCGCGTCTGGGGGAGCTGTTTTTT	CASGPGARLGELFF
15	.	.	TRBV14	TRBJ2-7	TGTGCCAGCAGCCGCGACCCGGGACATCTATACGAGCAGTACTTC	CASSRDPGHLYEQYF
17	.	.	TRBV18	TRBJ1-2	TGTGCCAGCTCACCACCCGTCGGGGGGCTGGGGGACTATGGCTACACCTTC	CASSPPVGGLGDYGYTF
16	TRBD1	.	TRBV6-5	TRBJ2-5	TGTGCCAGCAGTTACTCGTTTACAGGGGGCGGAGAGACCCAGTACTTC	CASSYSFTGGGETQYF
19	TRBD2	.	TRBV10-2	TRBJ2-2	TGCGCCAGCACCCGAAGAAGGGATAGCGGGGGGGCAAACACCGGGGAGCTGTTTTTT	CASTRRRDSGGANTGELFF